This T cell receptor (beta chain) was sequenced during a study of tissue T cells after allogeneic stem cell transplantation. Only one count was recorded for this clone. CDR1 is ENHRY and CDR2 is SYGVKD in the germline V gene. With 8 bases removed from V and 1 base from J, the gap between germline ends came to 17 bases. This CDR3 has 15 amino acids. Some clones are missing from TCRdb's copy, which holds only in-frame ones; the method was immunoSEQ multiplex PCR. The sample carries some 43,000 clones, more than 90% recorded once. Sequencing used blood, obtained before transplantation. This sequence originates from a woman aged 40-69 years who later had graft-versus-host disease after an allogeneic stem cell transplant. This chain links TRBV10-3 with TRBJ1-1; D uncertain. CDR3 bases: TGTGCCATCGGAGGTGGGTCGGGGAAGAACACTGAAGCTTTCTTT. It yields the protein CAIGGGSGKNTEAFF.